The 20 T cell receptor beta chains given below trace back to one sample, sequenced in a study of T cells in Graves' hyperthyroidism and ophthalmopathy. Amplified regions were TCR beta CDR3 sequences from RNA transcripts. The HTBI primer set drove a first-round RT-PCR of the TCR CDR3. TCRdb ran MiXCR on the multiplex PCR reads and lists one entry per CDR3 protein. The sample has 400,000 or so distinct CDR3 sequences, 14% seen once. The material sequenced was blood. The receptors shown here come from a woman in her 30s with Graves' ophthalmopathy.

This clonotype was counted at least ten times. The rearrangement joins TRBV12-3 or TRBV12-4 to TRBJ1-2; D is perhaps TRBD1 (5 bases). Trimming left V 6 bases short and J 12 bases short, with 17 bases between. The CDR3 is made up of 12 amino acids. For the CDR3, the DNA is TGTGCCAGCAGCCCTTCAGGGAGGGGAAACACCTTC. Residues: CASSPSGRGNTF.

This clonotype was picked up many times. The rearrangement links TRBV7-2 to TRBJ1-1; D is perhaps TRBD1 (5 bases). V gave up 4 bases and J gave up 4 bases, with 13 bases separating them. The V gene's germline CDR1 is SGHTA and CDR2 FQGNSA. This CDR3 has 14 amino acids. In DNA, the CDR3 is TGTGCCAGCAGCTCCGGCTGGGGGACCACTGAAGCTTTCTTT. Its translation is CASSSGWGTTEAFF.

This clonotype was observed many times. The genes are TRBV6-1 and TRBJ1-4; D is unresolved. Germline CDR1 and CDR2: MNHNS and SASEGT. Trimming cost V 6 bases and J 0 bases, with 11 bases left between them. This CDR3 has 15 residues. The CDR3 DNA reads as TGTGCCAGCAGAGAGGCCTCACCAACTAATGAAAAACTGTTTTTT. This codes for CASREASPTNEKLFF.

This clonotype was counted at least ten times. V and J are TRBV20-1 and TRBJ2-1, with 7 bases fitting TRBD2. V gave up 1 base and J gave up 6 bases; unmatched junction bases: 15. This CDR3 is built from 17 residues. Looked up from germline, CDR1 is DFQATT and CDR2 is SNEGSKA (reference sequence). For the CDR3, the DNA is TGCAGTGCTAGAGTTGGGACTACAAACAAAAAAGTCAATGAGCAGTTCTTC. It specifies CSARVGTTNKKVNEQFF.

This clonotype was counted at least ten times. This chain uses TRBV7-9 with TRBJ1-5; D may be TRBD1 (6 bases). CDR1 and CDR2 (germline): SEHNR, FQNEAQ (reference sequence). The CDR3 is made up of 15 amino acids. Trimming cost V 5 bases and J 4 bases, with 15 bases left between them. Here the CDR3 DNA reads TGTGCCAGCAGCATTGGGGGGCAGGGTAATCAGCCCCAGCATTTT. As protein: CASSIGGQGNQPQHF. The variable domain in full, completed from reference TRBV7-9 and TRBJ1-5, reads DTGVSQNPRHKITKRGQNVTFRCDPISEHNRLYWYRQTLGQGPEFLTYFQNEAQLEKSRLLSDRFSAERPKGSFSTLEIQRTEQGDSAMYLCASSIGGQGNQPQHFGDGTRLSIL.

This clonotype came up many times. The rearrangement uses TRBV20-1 and TRBJ1-1; D ambiguous. Between the trimmed V and J ends, which lost 3 bases and 9 bases, there was a span of 20 bases. This CDR3 comprises 14 residues. CDR1 is DFQATT and CDR2 is SNEGSKA in the germline V gene (reference sequence). In nucleotides, the CDR3 is TGCAGTGCTAGTCTTACTGAACCCTGGCCCCAAGCTTTCTTT. Amino acid sequence: CSASLTEPWPQAFF.

Points on this clonotype: Compared with germline, one end of the junction differs, possibly owing to a read error. The chain has TRBV15 and TRBJ2-2; no firm D call. Germline CDR1 LNHNV, CDR2 YYDKDF (reference sequence). The CDR3 is 12 residues long. CDR3 residues: CATSRPPLLPIF. CDR3 nucleotide sequence: TGTGCCACCAGCAGACCTCCTCTTCTCCCGATTTTT.

The V gene is TRBV5-4, the J gene TRBJ2-2, with D possibly matching TRBD2 (7 bases). Trimming took 0 bases from V and 1 from J, leaving 16 bases between them. CDR3 size: 18 residues. Germline values: CDR1 SGHNT, CDR2 YYREEE (reference sequence). The CDR3 loop reads CASSLGLAGDMNTGELFF. The CDR3 nucleotides read TGTGCCAGCAGCTTGGGTCTGGCGGGGGACATGAACACCGGGGAGCTGTTTTTT.

This clonotype was detected many times. This chain connects TRBV27 to TRBJ1-1; the match to TRBD1 covers 8 bases. Losses at the gene ends were 5 bases for V and 4 bases for J; bases not matched to a gene: 6. The CDR3 runs to 14 residues. Germline CDR1 MNHEY, CDR2 SMNVEV (reference sequence). The CDR3 nucleotides are TGTGCCAGCAGTGGTCGGACAGGGAGCACTGAAGCTTTCTTT. Its protein product is CASSGRTGSTEAFF.

This clonotype was seen repeatedly, ten times or more. The chain employs TRBV18 and TRBJ2-7; D is possibly TRBD1 or TRBD2 (5 bases each). Germline CDR1 KGHSH, CDR2 LQKENI. The V end lost 4 bases, the J end lost 1 base, and 11 bases lay between the germline ends. The CDR3 spans 14 residues. Written as DNA, the CDR3 is TGTGCCAGCTCACTTCCGGGACGGTCCTACGAGCAGTACTTC. Protein product: CASSLPGRSYEQYF.

This clonotype came up a few times. The CDR3 is CASSYTRRGSEKLFF. DNA for the CDR3: TGTGCCAGCAGCTATACAAGGAGAGGTAGTGAAAAACTGTTTTTT. The chain links TRBV6-1 to TRBJ1-4; D ambiguous. The germline gives CDR1 MNHNS, CDR2 SASEGT. The V end was cut by 6 bases, the J end by 7 bases, with 18 bases between. The CDR3 is 15 amino acids.

This clonotype was seen ten or more times. V and J are TRBV3-1 and TRBJ1-4; D is undetermined. Germline V gene lookup returns CDR1 LGHDT and CDR2 YNNKEL (reference sequence). CDR3 length equals 14 residues. V lost 5 bases and J lost 4, with 11 bases in between. The CDR3: CASSTSRNNEKLFF. In nucleotides, the CDR3 is TGTGCCAGCAGCACCTCACGGAATAATGAAAAACTGTTTTTT.

A few counts support this clonotype. This chain joins TRBV4-2 and TRBJ1-1; weak D call: TRBD1 (5 bases). Looked up from germline, CDR1 is LGHNA and CDR2 is YNFKEQ. There are 15 residues in the CDR3. Trimming pared 0 bases from V and 1 base from J, leaving 9 bases between. The CDR3 DNA is TGTGCCAGCAGCCAAGATCCCGGGGGGAACACTGAAGCTTTCTTT. Amino acid sequence: CASSQDPGGNTEAFF.

Ten or more counts support this clonotype. The rearrangement uses TRBV28 and TRBJ2-3, with 8 bases matching TRBD1. Per the germline V gene, CDR1 is MDHEN and CDR2 is SYDVKM. Germline trimming cut 6 bases from V and 6 bases from J; bases unmatched to any gene: 14. The CDR3 runs 16 residues. The CDR3 sequence: CASSQQGAVTADTQYF. In DNA, the CDR3 is TGTGCCAGCAGCCAGCAGGGGGCGGTTACAGCCGATACGCAGTATTTT.

This clonotype was seen a few times. The chain joins TRBV10-3 to TRBJ1-1; no definite D call. The germline V gene encodes CDR1 ENHRY and CDR2 SYGVKD. V lost 2 bases to trimming and J lost 1 base, with 5 bases between them. The CDR3 contains 13 residues. CDR3 sequence (DNA): TGTGCCATCAGTGAGACTACGAACACTGAAGCTTTCTTT. This encodes CAISETTNTEAFF.

Regarding this clonotype: This clone may be a read error of a much larger clone one base away. V usage is TRBV7-2 and J usage is TRBJ1-1, with 7 bases lining up with TRBD1. The CDR3 has 15 amino acids. V was pared by 2 bases and J by 6 bases, with 9 bases of the junction left unmatched. Germline lookup yields CDR1 SGHTA and CDR2 FQGNSA. The CDR3 here is CASSLSQTGSAEAFF. CDR3 sequence (DNA): TGTGCCAGCAGCTTAAGTCAGACAGGGAGCGCTGAAGCTTTCTTT.

This clonotype was seen at least ten times. V is TRBV12-3 or TRBV12-4 and J is TRBJ2-7, with 8 bases that match TRBD1. Trimming cost V 3 bases and J 2 bases; bases outside gene matches: 3. The CDR3 sequence is 14 residues long. DNA for the CDR3: TGTGCCAGCAGTTTGGGACAGGTCCCCTACGAGCAGTACTTC. Protein sequence: CASSLGQVPYEQYF.

This clonotype was found many times. The chain employs TRBV6-1 and TRBJ2-3; either TRBD1 or TRBD2 may fit D (6 bases each). V lost 5 bases and J lost 8, with 14 bases in between. Germline CDR1 MNHNS, CDR2 SASEGT. CDR3 size: 13 residues. The CDR3: CASSRIQGGTQYF. The CDR3, as DNA: TGTGCCAGCAGTCGTATACAGGGAGGTACGCAGTATTTT.

This clonotype was seen many times. The V and J genes are TRBV20-1 and TRBJ1-1, with 9 bases identical to TRBD1. V was pared by 5 bases and J by 0 bases, with 4 bases of the junction left unmatched. This CDR3 region has 14 residues. Germline lookup yields CDR1 DFQATT and CDR2 SNEGSKA (reference sequence). The CDR3 bases are TGCAGTGCTTTTACAGGGGGCCTGAACACTGAAGCTTTCTTT. It translates to CSAFTGGLNTEAFF.

The chain combines TRBV7-2 with TRBJ1-2; unclear D gene. The length of the CDR3 is 15 residues. The V end was cut by 8 bases, the J end by 0 bases, with 16 bases between. Germline values: CDR1 SGHTA, CDR2 FQGNSA. The CDR3 protein is CASYGEDRANYGYTF. The CDR3 nucleotides read TGTGCCAGCTATGGTGAGGATCGAGCTAACTATGGCTACACCTTC.